One and the same sample provided the 8 T cell receptor beta chains below, sequenced in a study of T cells in Graves' hyperthyroidism and ophthalmopathy. Amplified TCR beta CDR3 regions derived from RNA transcripts. The HTBI primer set drove a first-round RT-PCR of the TCR CDR3. TCRdb ran MiXCR on the multiplex PCR reads and lists one entry per CDR3 protein. This table has some 580,000 distinct CDR3 sequences, roughly a sixth appearing once. Material for sequencing was blood. These receptors all stem from a woman in her 40s with Graves' ophthalmopathy.

This chain links TRBV5-1 with TRBJ2-7; 16 bases agree with TRBD2. The germline V gene has CDR1 SGHRS and CDR2 YFSETQ. The ends lost 4 bases at V and 6 bases at J; junction bases unmatched: 7. The CDR3 loop spans 16 amino acids. For the CDR3, the DNA is TGCGCCAGCAGCATGGGGACTAGCGGGAGGGTAGGCGAGCAGTACTTC. Protein product: CASSMGTSGRVGEQYF.

At least ten counts were recorded for this clonotype. The V call is TRBV6-1, the J call TRBJ2-7, with 8 bases that match TRBD1. The CDR3 consists of 15 residues. The V segment lost 8 bases and the J segment 3 bases; nucleotides outside the gene matches: 12. The germline gives CDR1 MNHNS, CDR2 SASEGT. The CDR3 is CASRRKTGEDYEQYF. CDR3 DNA: TGTGCCAGCCGGCGAAAGACAGGGGAGGACTACGAGCAGTACTTC.

V is TRBV27 and J is TRBJ1-1; 7 nucleotides match TRBD1. CDR1 is MNHEY and CDR2 is SMNVEV in the germline V gene (reference sequence). V lost 5 bases and J lost 7; bases outside the gene matches: 13. The CDR3 spans 15 residues. The CDR3 DNA is TGTGCCAGCAGTGCACAACACCGGGACAGTAGTGAAGCTTTCTTT. It translates to CASSAQHRDSSEAFF.

This clonotype came up many times. The rearrangement joins TRBV3-1 to TRBJ2-3; D is undetermined. V was clipped by 1 base and J by 2 bases, with 13 bases between them. The CDR3 sequence is 16 residues long. The germline V gene has CDR1 LGHDT and CDR2 YNNKEL (reference sequence). This CDR3 is CASSQVSTQITDTQYF. The CDR3 nucleotides are TGTGCCAGCAGCCAAGTATCGACTCAGATCACAGATACGCAGTATTTT.

V gene TRBV6-5 combines with J gene TRBJ1-4; a possible D gene is TRBD1 (5 bases). This CDR3 is 15 amino acids long. The V gene's germline CDR1 is MNHEY and CDR2 SVGAGI. V was cut by 2 bases and J by 0 bases, with 7 bases left in between. The CDR3 region has the DNA TGTGCCAGCAGTTACCCGACAGCAACTAATGAAAAACTGTTTTTT. As protein: CASSYPTATNEKLFF.

This clonotype appeared many times. The chain employs TRBV20-1 and TRBJ2-1, with 10 bases fitting TRBD2. The germline V gene encodes CDR1 DFQATT and CDR2 SNEGSKA (reference sequence). J was trimmed by 8 bases and V by 4 bases; bases with no gene match: 5. The CDR3 totals 13 residues. This CDR3 is CSAISSGSHEQFF. The DNA for the CDR3 is TGCAGTGCTATTTCTAGCGGGAGTCATGAGCAGTTCTTC.

The rearrangement uses TRBV5-1 and TRBJ1-4; D remains ambiguous. Trimming cost V 3 bases and J 0 bases, with 9 bases left between them. There are 15 residues in the CDR3. CDR1 is SGHRS, CDR2 YFSETQ, per germline. CDR3 nucleotide sequence: TGCGCCAGCAGCTCCCTGGGCTCAACTAATGAAAAACTGTTTTTT. Amino acids: CASSSLGSTNEKLFF.

To note about this clonotype: Relative to the germline gene, one junction end is altered; a read error may explain this. The genes are TRBV4-1 and TRBJ2-1; 7 bases match TRBD1. The CDR3 covers 17 residues. CDR1 MGHRA and CDR2 YSYEKL come from the germline V gene. The CDR3: CASSQDRRGFSYNEQLF. The CDR3 DNA reads TGCGCCAGCAGCCAAGATCGCAGGGGGTTTTCTTACAATGAGCAGCTCTTC.